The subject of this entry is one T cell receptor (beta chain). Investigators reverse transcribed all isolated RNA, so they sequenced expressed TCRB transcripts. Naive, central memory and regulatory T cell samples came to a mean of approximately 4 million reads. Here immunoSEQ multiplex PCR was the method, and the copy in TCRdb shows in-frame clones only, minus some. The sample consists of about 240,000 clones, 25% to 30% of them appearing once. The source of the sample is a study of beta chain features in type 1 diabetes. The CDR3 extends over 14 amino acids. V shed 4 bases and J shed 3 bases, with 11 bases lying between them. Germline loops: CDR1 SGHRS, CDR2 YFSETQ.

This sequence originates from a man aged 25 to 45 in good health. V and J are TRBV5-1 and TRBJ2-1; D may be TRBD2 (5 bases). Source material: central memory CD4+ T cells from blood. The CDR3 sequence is CASSLKDYYNEQFF. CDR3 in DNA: TGCGCCAGCAGCCTAAAAGACTACTACAATGAGCAGTTCTTC.